This entry lists 6 T cell receptor beta chains sequenced from one sample in a study of T cell responses to AZD1222 COVID-19 vaccine. Sequencing used immunoSEQ multiplex PCR; TCRdb keeps in-frame clones, though not all of them. The repertoire consists of roughly 100,000 clones, with 86% occurring once and the leading ten covering 4% to 6%. The sequences come from peripheral blood, collected on day 0 of AZD1222 vaccination. These receptor sequences come from an adult in good health.

The chain combines TRBV6-6 with TRBJ1-2; D uncertain. Per germline, CDR1 MNHNY and CDR2 SVGAGI (reference sequence). The length of the CDR3 is 14 residues. Trimming removed 7 bases from V and 1 base from J, with 13 bases in between. In nucleotides, the CDR3 is TGTGCCAGCATTGGTACAACTAGTAACTATGGCTACACCTTC. It codes for CASIGTTSNYGYTF.

The J gene is TRBJ2-2, the V gene TRBV19; 8 nucleotides match TRBD1. Per the germline V gene, CDR1 is LNHDA and CDR2 is SQIVND (reference sequence). Unmatched junction bases numbered 7, after V lost 4 bases and J lost 6 bases. The CDR3 consists of 15 residues. The CDR3 region is CASSRSTGEAGELFF. DNA for the CDR3: TGTGCCAGTAGTAGATCGACAGGGGAGGCCGGGGAGCTGTTTTTT. The entire variable domain, with the rest obtained from reference TRBV19 and TRBJ2-2, is as follows: DGGITQSPKYLFRKEGQNVTLSCEQNLNHDAMYWYRQDPGQGLRLIYYSQIVNDFQKGDIAEGYSVSREKKESFPLTVTSAQKNPTAFYLCASSRSTGEAGELFFGEGSRLTVL.

The chain has TRBV11-3 and TRBJ2-3; a weak D match, TRBD2 (5 bases). The germline CDR1 and CDR2 sequences are SGHNT and YENEEA. Trimming removed 5 bases at V and 2 bases at J, with 14 bases between. CDR3 length equals 15 residues. The chain's CDR3 is CASSLAENPTDTQYF. Here the CDR3 DNA reads TGTGCCAGCAGCCTAGCCGAAAACCCCACAGATACGCAGTATTTT.

V is TRBV29-1 and J is TRBJ1-2; D not certain. This CDR3 contains 13 residues. Germline CDR1 is SQVTM and CDR2 is ANQGSEA. Trimming left V 5 bases short and J 4 bases short, with 14 bases between. The CDR3 DNA follows: TGCAGCGTTTATCTTTCTTCAGGCTATGGCTACACCTTC. As protein: CSVYLSSGYGYTF.

J is TRBJ1-5 and V is TRBV2, with 8 nucleotides matching TRBD1. Losses at the gene ends were 7 bases for V and 3 bases for J; bases not matched to a gene: 5. Germline V gene sequence: CDR1 SNHLY, CDR2 FYNNEI. The CDR3 is made up of 14 amino acids. The CDR3 is CASTGQGINQPQHF. The DNA for the CDR3 is TGTGCCAGCACTGGACAGGGAATCAATCAGCCCCAGCATTTT.

This rearrangement joins TRBV28 to TRBJ2-1; D ambiguous. CDR1 and CDR2 from the germline V gene are MDHEN and SYDVKM. V lost 4 bases to trimming and J lost 9 bases, with 13 bases between them. This CDR3 spans 13 amino acids. This CDR3 is CASSSYLAGEQFF. The CDR3 nucleotides read TGTGCCAGCAGTTCGTACTTAGCTGGTGAGCAGTTCTTC. Drawing the rest from reference TRBV28 and TRBJ2-1, the complete variable domain is DVKVTQSSRYLVKRTGEKVFLECVQDMDHENMFWYRQDPGLGLRLIYFSYDVKMKEKGDIPEGYSVSREKKERFSLILESASTNQTSMYLCASSSYLAGEQFFGPGTRLTVL.